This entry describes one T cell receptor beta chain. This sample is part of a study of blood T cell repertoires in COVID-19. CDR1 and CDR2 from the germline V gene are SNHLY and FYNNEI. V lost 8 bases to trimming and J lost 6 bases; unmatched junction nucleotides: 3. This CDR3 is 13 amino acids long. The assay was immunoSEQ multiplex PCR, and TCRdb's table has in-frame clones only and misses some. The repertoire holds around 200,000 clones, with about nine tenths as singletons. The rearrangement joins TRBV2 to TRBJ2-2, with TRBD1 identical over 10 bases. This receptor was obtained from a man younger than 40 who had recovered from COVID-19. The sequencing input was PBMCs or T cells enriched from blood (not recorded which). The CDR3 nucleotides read TGTGCCAGCGGTGGACAGGGGGCCGGGGAGCTGTTTTTT. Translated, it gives CASGGQGAGELFF.